These T cell receptor beta chains were read from a single sample in a study of CD8+ T cells in alopecia areata. The data were produced by immunoSEQ multiplex PCR, yet TCRdb's version contains in-frame clones alone and is incomplete. The data show 220,000 or so clones, about three fifths seen once. The source was CD4+ T cells sorted from blood, collected at week 0. These receptor sequences come from a human donor with alopecia areata. The CDR3 runs from the conserved cysteine through the conserved F or W. Fields, in order: D gene, J gene, V gene, clone size, CDR3 protein, CDR3 DNA. A D gene is named only where the DNA matches it firmly. The size field is filled for only some rows; it gives once, few, many or a size class.

d_call: TRBD1; j_call: TRBJ1-3; v_call: TRBV29-1; clone_size: .; cdr3_aa: CSVEDPLQGDTIYF; cdr3_nt: TGCAGCGTTGAAGATCCGCTACAGGGGGACACCATATATTTT
d_call: .; j_call: TRBJ1-5; v_call: TRBV7-2; clone_size: .; cdr3_aa: CASSLGSAANQPQHF; cdr3_nt: TGTGCCAGCAGCTTAGGATCGGCAGCCAATCAGCCCCAGCATTTT
d_call: TRBD1; j_call: TRBJ1-2; v_call: TRBV2; clone_size: .; cdr3_aa: CASRITGAYGYTF; cdr3_nt: TGTGCCAGCAGGATAACAGGGGCCTATGGCTACACCTTC
d_call: .; j_call: TRBJ1-2; v_call: TRBV29-1; clone_size: few; cdr3_aa: CSVESPGYGYTF; cdr3_nt: TGCAGCGTTGAGTCCCCAGGGTATGGCTACACCTTC
d_call: TRBD2; j_call: TRBJ2-3; v_call: TRBV4-1; clone_size: few; cdr3_aa: CASSHWGGSRTDTQYF; cdr3_nt: TGCGCCAGCAGCCATTGGGGCGGGAGTCGCACAGATACGCAGTATTTT
d_call: TRBD1; j_call: TRBJ1-2; v_call: TRBV6-6; clone_size: few; cdr3_aa: CASIKDRADGYTF; cdr3_nt: TGTGCCAGCATAAAGGACAGGGCTGATGGCTACACCTTC
d_call: .; j_call: TRBJ2-5; v_call: TRBV6-5; clone_size: .; cdr3_aa: CASSYGRSQETQYF; cdr3_nt: TGTGCCAGCAGTTACGGAAGGTCCCAAGAGACCCAGTACTTC
d_call: TRBD1; j_call: TRBJ1-5; v_call: TRBV29-1; clone_size: .; cdr3_aa: CSVEGQGDQPQHF; cdr3_nt: TGCAGCGTTGAGGGACAGGGAGATCAGCCCCAGCATTTT
d_call: .; j_call: TRBJ1-2; v_call: TRBV19; clone_size: few; cdr3_aa: CASSPFGNSDYGYTF; cdr3_nt: TGTGCCAGTAGTCCCTTCGGGAACTCGGACTATGGCTACACCTTC
d_call: .; j_call: TRBJ2-2; v_call: TRBV4-1; clone_size: many; cdr3_aa: CASSQVLAPRPGELFF; cdr3_nt: TGCGCCAGCAGCCAAGTGCTAGCCCCGCGTCCCGGGGAGCTGTTTTTT
d_call: .; j_call: TRBJ2-7; v_call: TRBV5-1; clone_size: few; cdr3_aa: CASSPGRSYEQYF; cdr3_nt: TGCGCCAGCAGTCCCGGTCGGTCCTACGAGCAGTACTTC
d_call: .; j_call: TRBJ2-2; v_call: TRBV29-1; clone_size: .; cdr3_aa: CSGGPRTGGELFF; cdr3_nt: TGCAGCGGAGGACCCCGTACCGGCGGGGAGCTGTTTTTT
d_call: .; j_call: TRBJ2-5; v_call: TRBV15; clone_size: .; cdr3_aa: CATSRDAAETQYF; cdr3_nt: TGTGCCACCAGCAGAGATGCGGCAGAGACCCAGTACTTC
d_call: TRBD2; j_call: TRBJ2-7; v_call: TRBV27; clone_size: .; cdr3_aa: CASKLATSGASYEQYF; cdr3_nt: TGTGCCAGCAAGCTTGCAACTAGCGGGGCCTCCTACGAGCAGTACTTC
d_call: .; j_call: TRBJ2-7; v_call: TRBV4-1; clone_size: .; cdr3_aa: CASSQDGQRFYEQYF; cdr3_nt: TGCGCCAGCAGCCAAGATGGTCAGAGATTCTACGAGCAGTACTTC
d_call: .; j_call: TRBJ2-2; v_call: TRBV30; clone_size: few; cdr3_aa: CAWSAQLPRGELFF; cdr3_nt: TGTGCCTGGAGTGCTCAACTACCTCGGGGGGAGCTGTTTTTT
d_call: .; j_call: TRBJ1-1; v_call: TRBV29-1; clone_size: .; cdr3_aa: CSVAPVLNTEAFF; cdr3_nt: TGCAGCGTCGCCCCGGTCTTGAACACTGAAGCTTTCTTT
d_call: .; j_call: TRBJ2-1; v_call: TRBV2; clone_size: few; cdr3_aa: CASMQGGMDEQFF; cdr3_nt: TGTGCCAGCATGCAGGGGGGAATGGATGAGCAGTTCTTC
d_call: .; j_call: TRBJ2-1; v_call: TRBV18; clone_size: few; cdr3_aa: CASSPRSGDPHNEQFF; cdr3_nt: TGTGCCAGCTCTCCAAGATCAGGGGACCCACACAATGAGCAGTTCTTC
d_call: TRBD2; j_call: TRBJ2-7; v_call: TRBV4-1; clone_size: .; cdr3_aa: CASSQPLAGEPYEQYF; cdr3_nt: TGCGCCAGCAGCCAACCTCTAGCGGGAGAACCCTACGAGCAGTACTTC
d_call: TRBD2; j_call: TRBJ2-7; v_call: TRBV10-1; clone_size: .; cdr3_aa: CASSDGGLRYEQYF; cdr3_nt: TGCGCCAGCAGTGATGGGGGACTACGTTACGAGCAGTACTTC
d_call: TRBD2; j_call: TRBJ2-7; v_call: TRBV19; clone_size: .; cdr3_aa: CASSILLAGYYEQYF; cdr3_nt: TGTGCCAGTAGTATACTTCTAGCGGGCTACTACGAGCAGTACTTC
d_call: .; j_call: TRBJ2-3; v_call: TRBV7-8; clone_size: .; cdr3_aa: CASSSGQSTDTQYF; cdr3_nt: TGTGCCAGCAGCTCCGGGCAATCCACAGATACGCAGTATTTT
d_call: .; j_call: TRBJ2-7; v_call: TRBV2; clone_size: .; cdr3_aa: CASIPDSPYEQYF; cdr3_nt: TGTGCCAGCATTCCGGACAGTCCCTACGAGCAGTACTTC
d_call: TRBD2; j_call: TRBJ2-1; v_call: TRBV27; clone_size: .; cdr3_aa: CASTIRLAGNNEQFF; cdr3_nt: TGTGCCAGCACCATAAGGCTAGCGGGGAACAATGAGCAGTTCTTC
d_call: TRBD2; j_call: TRBJ2-2; v_call: TRBV5-4; clone_size: .; cdr3_aa: CASSPTGLANTGELFF; cdr3_nt: TGTGCCAGCAGCCCCACGGGACTAGCAAACACCGGGGAGCTGTTTTTT
d_call: TRBD2; j_call: TRBJ2-5; v_call: TRBV5-4; clone_size: .; cdr3_aa: CATSGGTNQETQYF; cdr3_nt: TGTGCCACCAGCGGGGGGACTAACCAAGAGACCCAGTACTTC
d_call: TRBD2; j_call: TRBJ2-3; v_call: TRBV5-4; clone_size: .; cdr3_aa: CASSSALAGGYTDTQYF; cdr3_nt: TGTGCCAGCAGCTCGGCTCTAGCGGGAGGGTACACAGATACGCAGTATTTT
d_call: TRBD1; j_call: TRBJ2-1; v_call: TRBV30; clone_size: .; cdr3_aa: CAGTDRAYNEQFF; cdr3_nt: TGTGCCGGTACGGACAGGGCCTACAATGAGCAGTTCTTC
d_call: .; j_call: TRBJ1-4; v_call: TRBV4-1; clone_size: .; cdr3_aa: CASSRVREKLFF; cdr3_nt: TGCGCCAGCAGCCGAGTAAGGGAAAAACTGTTTTTT
d_call: .; j_call: TRBJ2-3; v_call: TRBV5-1; clone_size: .; cdr3_aa: CASSPKEGATDTQYF; cdr3_nt: TGCGCCAGCAGCCCGAAGGAGGGGGCCACAGATACGCAGTATTTT
d_call: .; j_call: TRBJ2-7; v_call: TRBV5-6; clone_size: .; cdr3_aa: CASSLALGRAYEQYF; cdr3_nt: TGTGCCAGCAGCTTGGCACTAGGACGTGCCTACGAGCAGTACTTC